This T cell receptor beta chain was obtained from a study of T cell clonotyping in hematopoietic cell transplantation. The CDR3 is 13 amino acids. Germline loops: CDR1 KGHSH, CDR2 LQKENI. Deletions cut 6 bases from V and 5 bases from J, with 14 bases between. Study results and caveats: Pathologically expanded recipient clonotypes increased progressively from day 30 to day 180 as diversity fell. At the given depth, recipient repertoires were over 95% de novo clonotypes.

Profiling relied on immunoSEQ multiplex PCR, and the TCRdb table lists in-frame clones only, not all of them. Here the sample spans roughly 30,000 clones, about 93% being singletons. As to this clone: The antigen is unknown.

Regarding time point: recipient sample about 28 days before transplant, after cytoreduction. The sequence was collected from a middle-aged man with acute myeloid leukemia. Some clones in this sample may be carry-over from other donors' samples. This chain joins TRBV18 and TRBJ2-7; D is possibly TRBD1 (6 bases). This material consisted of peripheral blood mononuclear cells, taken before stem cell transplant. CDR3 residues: CASSSAGVNEQYF. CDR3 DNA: TGTGCCAGCTCCTCGGCAGGGGTCAACGAGCAGTACTTC.